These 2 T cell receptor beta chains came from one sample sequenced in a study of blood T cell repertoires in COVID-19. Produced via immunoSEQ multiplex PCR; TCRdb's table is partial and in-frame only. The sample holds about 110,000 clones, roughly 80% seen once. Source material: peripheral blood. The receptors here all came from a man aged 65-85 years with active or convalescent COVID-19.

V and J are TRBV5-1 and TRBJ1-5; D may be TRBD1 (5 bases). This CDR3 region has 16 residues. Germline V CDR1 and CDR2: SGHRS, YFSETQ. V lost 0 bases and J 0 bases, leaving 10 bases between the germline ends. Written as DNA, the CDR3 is TGCGCCAGCAGCTTGGAGGGGTTCGGTAGCAATCAGCCCCAGCATTTT. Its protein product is CASSLEGFGSNQPQHF.

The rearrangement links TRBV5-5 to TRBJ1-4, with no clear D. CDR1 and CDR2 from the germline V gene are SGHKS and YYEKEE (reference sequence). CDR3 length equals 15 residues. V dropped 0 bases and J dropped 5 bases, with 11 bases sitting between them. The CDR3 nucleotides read TGTGCCAGCAGCTTGGATCCAGGAGGGAATGAAAAACTGTTTTTT. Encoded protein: CASSLDPGGNEKLFF.